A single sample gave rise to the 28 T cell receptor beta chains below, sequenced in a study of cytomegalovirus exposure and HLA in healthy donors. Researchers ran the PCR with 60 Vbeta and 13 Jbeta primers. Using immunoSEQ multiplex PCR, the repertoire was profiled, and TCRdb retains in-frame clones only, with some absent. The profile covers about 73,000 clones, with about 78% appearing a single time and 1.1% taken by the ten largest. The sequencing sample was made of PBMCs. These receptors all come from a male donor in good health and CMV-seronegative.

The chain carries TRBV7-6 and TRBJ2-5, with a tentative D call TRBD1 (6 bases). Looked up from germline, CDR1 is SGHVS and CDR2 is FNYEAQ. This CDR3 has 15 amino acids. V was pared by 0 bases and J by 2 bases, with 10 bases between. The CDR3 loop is CASSLAVGQQETQYF. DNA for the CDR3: TGTGCCAGCAGCTTAGCTGTAGGACAGCAAGAGACCCAGTACTTC.

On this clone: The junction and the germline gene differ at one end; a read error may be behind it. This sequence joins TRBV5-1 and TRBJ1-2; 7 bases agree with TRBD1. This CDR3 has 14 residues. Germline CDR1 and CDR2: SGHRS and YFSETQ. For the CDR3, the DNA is TGCGCCAGCAGCCAAGGACAGGCGGCCTATGGCTACCCCTTC. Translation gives CASSQGQAAYGYPF.

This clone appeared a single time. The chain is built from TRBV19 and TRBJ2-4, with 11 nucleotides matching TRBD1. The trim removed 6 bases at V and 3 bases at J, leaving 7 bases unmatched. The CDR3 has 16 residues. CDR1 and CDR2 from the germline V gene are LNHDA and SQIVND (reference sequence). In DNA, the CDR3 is TGTGCCAGTAGCTCATCGGGACAGGGGGGCAAAAACATTCAGTACTTC. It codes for CASSSSGQGGKNIQYF.

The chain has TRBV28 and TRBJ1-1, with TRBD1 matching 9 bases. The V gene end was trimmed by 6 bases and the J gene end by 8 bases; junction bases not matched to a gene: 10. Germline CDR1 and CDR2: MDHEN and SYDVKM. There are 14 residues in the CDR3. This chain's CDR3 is CASREQGASPEAFF. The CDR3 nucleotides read TGTGCCAGCAGAGAACAGGGGGCATCCCCAGAAGCTTTCTTT.

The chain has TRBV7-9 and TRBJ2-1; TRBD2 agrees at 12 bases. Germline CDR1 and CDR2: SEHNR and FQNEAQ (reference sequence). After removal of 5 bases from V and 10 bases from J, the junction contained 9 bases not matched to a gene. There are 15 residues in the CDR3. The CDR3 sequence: CASSLRLAGAGEQFF. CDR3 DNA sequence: TGTGCCAGCAGCCTTAGACTAGCGGGAGCGGGGGAGCAGTTCTTC. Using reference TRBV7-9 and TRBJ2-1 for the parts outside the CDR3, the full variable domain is DTGVSQNPRHKITKRGQNVTFRCDPISEHNRLYWYRQTLGQGPEFLTYFQNEAQLEKSRLLSDRFSAERPKGSFSTLEIQRTEQGDSAMYLCASSLRLAGAGEQFFGPGTRLTVL.

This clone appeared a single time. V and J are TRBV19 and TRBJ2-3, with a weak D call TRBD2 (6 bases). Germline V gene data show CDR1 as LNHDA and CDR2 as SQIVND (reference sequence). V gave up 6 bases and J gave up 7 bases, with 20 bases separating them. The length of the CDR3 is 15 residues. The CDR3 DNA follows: TGTGCCAGTAGCATGGCGGGGAGTAGATTCAATACGCAGTATTTT. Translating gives CASSMAGSRFNTQYF.

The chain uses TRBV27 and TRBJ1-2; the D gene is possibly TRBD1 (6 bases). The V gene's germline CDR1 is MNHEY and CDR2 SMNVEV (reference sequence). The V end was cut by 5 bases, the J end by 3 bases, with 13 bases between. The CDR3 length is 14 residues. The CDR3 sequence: CASSRGGQYYGYTF. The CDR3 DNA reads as TGTGCCAGCAGTCGCGGCGGACAGTACTATGGCTACACCTTC.

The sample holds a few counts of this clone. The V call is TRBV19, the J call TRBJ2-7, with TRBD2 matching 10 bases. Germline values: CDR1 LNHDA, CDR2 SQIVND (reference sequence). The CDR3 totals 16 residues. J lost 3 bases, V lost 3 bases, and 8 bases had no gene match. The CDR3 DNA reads TGTGCCAGTAGTATGTACAGCGGGAGGGCCGTCTACGAGCAGTACTTC. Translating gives CASSMYSGRAVYEQYF.

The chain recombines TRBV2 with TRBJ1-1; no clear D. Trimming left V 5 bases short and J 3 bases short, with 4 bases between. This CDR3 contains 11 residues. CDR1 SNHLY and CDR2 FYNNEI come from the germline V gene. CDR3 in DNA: TGTGCCAGCAGTCCCGACACTGAAGCTTTCTTT. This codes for CASSPDTEAFF.

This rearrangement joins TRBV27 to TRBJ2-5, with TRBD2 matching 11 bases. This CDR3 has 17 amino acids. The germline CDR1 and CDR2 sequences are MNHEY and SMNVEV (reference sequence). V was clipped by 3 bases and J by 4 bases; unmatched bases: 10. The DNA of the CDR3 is TGTGCCAGCAGTTTTGGGTTAGCGGGGGGGCTAGGAGAGACCCAGTACTTC. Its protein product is CASSFGLAGGLGETQYF.

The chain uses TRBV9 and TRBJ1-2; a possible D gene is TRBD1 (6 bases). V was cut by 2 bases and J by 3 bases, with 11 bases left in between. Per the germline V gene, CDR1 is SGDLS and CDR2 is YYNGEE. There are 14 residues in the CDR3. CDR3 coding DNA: TGTGCCAGCAGCGTGGGACAAGGGGACTATGGCTACACCTTC. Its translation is CASSVGQGDYGYTF. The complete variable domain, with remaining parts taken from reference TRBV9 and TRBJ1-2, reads DSGVTQTPKHLITATGQRVTLRCSPRSGDLSVYWYQQSLDQGLQFLIQYYNGEERAKGNILERFSAQQFPDLHSELNLSSLELGDSALYFCASSVGQGDYGYTFGSGTRLTVV.

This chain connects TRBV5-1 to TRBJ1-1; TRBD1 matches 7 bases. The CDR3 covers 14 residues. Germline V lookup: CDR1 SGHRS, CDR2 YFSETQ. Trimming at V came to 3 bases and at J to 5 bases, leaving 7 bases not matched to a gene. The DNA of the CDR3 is TGCGCCAGCAGCTCACAGGGGCTTTGGACTGAAGCTTTCTTT. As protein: CASSSQGLWTEAFF.

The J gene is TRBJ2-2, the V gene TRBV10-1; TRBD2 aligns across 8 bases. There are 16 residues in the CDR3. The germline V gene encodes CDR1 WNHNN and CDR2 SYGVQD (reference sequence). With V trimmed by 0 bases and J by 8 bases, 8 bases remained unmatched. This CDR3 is CASSESPSGRRGELFF. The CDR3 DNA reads TGCGCCAGCAGTGAGTCTCCCAGCGGGAGAAGAGGGGAGCTGTTTTTT.

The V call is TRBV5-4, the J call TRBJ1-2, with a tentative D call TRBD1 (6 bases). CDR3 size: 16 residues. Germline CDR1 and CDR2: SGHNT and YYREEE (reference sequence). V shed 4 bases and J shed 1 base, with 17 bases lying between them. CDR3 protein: CASSRGGQNLNYGYTF. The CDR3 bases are TGTGCCAGCAGCCGCGGGGGCCAGAACCTTAACTATGGCTACACCTTC.

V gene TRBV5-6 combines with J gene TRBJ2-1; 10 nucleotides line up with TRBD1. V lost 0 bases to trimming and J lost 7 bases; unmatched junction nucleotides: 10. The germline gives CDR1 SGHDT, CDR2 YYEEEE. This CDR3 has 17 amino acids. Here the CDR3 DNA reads TGTGCCAGCAGCTTGGGTTTGCTGGGACAGGGGTTGAATGAGCAGTTCTTC. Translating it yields CASSLGLLGQGLNEQFF.

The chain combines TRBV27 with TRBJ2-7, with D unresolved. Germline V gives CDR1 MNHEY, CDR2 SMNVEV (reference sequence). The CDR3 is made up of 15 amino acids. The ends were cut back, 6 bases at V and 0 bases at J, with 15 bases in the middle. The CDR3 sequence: CASRLDRRPSYEQYF. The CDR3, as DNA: TGTGCCAGCAGACTCGACCGGAGACCCTCCTACGAGCAGTACTTC.

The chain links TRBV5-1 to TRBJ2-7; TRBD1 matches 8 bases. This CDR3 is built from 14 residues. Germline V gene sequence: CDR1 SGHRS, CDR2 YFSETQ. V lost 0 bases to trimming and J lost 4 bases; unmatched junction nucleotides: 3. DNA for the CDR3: TGCGCCAGCAGCTTGGCTGGGACAGGATACGAGCAGTACTTC. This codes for CASSLAGTGYEQYF.

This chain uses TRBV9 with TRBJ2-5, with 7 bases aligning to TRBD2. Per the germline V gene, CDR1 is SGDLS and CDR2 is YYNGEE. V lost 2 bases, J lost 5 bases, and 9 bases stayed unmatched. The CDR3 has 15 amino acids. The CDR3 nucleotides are TGTGCCAGCAGCGTCTTAGTCGGGGAGGGGGAGACCCAGTACTTC. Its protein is CASSVLVGEGETQYF.

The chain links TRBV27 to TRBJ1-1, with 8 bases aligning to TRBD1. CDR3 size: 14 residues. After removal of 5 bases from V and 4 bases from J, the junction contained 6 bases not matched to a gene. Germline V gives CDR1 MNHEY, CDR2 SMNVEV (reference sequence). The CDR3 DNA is TGTGCCAGCAGTCGGACAGGGCAGAGCACTGAAGCTTTCTTT. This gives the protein CASSRTGQSTEAFF.

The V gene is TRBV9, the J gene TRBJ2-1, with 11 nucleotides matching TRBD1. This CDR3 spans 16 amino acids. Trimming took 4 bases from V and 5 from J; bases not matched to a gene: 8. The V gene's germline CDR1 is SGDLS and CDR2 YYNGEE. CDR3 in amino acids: CASSPRVGQGDNEQFF. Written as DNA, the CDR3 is TGTGCCAGCAGCCCCCGAGTGGGACAGGGGGACAATGAGCAGTTCTTC. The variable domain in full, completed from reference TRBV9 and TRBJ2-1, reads DSGVTQTPKHLITATGQRVTLRCSPRSGDLSVYWYQQSLDQGLQFLIQYYNGEERAKGNILERFSAQQFPDLHSELNLSSLELGDSALYFCASSPRVGQGDNEQFFGPGTRLTVL.

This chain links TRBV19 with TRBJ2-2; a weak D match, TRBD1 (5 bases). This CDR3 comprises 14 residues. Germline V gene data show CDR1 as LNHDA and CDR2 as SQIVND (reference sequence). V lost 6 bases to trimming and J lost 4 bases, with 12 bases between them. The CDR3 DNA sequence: TGTGCCAGTAGCACGGCAGGGCGCACCGGGGAGCTGTTTTTT. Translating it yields CASSTAGRTGELFF.

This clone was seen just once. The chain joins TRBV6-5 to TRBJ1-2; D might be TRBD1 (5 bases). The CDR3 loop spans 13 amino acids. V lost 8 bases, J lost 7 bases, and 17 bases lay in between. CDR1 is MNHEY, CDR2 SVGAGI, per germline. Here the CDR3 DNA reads TGTGCCAGCTCAAGGTCCAGGGTAGGTGGCTACACCTTC. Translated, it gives CASSRSRVGGYTF.

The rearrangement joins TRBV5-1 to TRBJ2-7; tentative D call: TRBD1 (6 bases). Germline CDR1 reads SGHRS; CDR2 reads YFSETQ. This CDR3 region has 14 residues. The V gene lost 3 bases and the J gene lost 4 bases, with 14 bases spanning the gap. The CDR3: CASSSGQGFYEQYF. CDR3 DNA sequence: TGCGCCAGCAGCTCGGGACAAGGATTTTACGAGCAGTACTTC.

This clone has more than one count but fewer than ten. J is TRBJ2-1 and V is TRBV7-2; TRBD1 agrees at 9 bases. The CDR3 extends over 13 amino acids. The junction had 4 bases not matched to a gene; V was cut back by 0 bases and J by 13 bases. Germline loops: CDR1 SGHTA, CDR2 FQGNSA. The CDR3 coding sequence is TGTGCCAGCAGCTTAGCAGAACAGGGGGCACAGTTCTTC. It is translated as CASSLAEQGAQFF.

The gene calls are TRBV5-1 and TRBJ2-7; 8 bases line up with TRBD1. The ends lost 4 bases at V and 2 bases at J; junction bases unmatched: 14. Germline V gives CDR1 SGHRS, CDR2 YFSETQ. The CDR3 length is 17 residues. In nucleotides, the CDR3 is TGCGCCAGCAGCCCGACCCTCCGGACAGGGAAGGCCTACGAGCAGTACTTC. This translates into CASSPTLRTGKAYEQYF.

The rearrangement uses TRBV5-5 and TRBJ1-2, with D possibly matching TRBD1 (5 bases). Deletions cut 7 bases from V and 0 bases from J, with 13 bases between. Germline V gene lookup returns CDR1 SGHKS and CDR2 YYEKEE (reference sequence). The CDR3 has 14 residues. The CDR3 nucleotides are TGTGCCAGCCACGGGGGGGGTGCTAACTATGGCTACACCTTC. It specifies CASHGGGANYGYTF.

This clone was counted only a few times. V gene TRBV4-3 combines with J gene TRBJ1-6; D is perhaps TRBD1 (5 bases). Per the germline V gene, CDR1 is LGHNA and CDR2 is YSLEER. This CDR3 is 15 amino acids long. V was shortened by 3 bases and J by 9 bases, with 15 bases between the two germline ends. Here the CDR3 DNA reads TGCGCCAGCAGCCAGGCTCAGTACGGGGGTTCACCCCTCCACTTT. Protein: CASSQAQYGGSPLHF.

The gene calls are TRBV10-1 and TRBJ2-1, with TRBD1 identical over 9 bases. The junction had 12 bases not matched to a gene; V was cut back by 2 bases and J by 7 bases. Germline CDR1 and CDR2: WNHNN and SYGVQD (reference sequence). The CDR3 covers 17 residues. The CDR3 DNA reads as TGCGCCAGCAGTGAGGCCACCGGGACAGGGTTTGATAATGAGCAGTTCTTC. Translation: CASSEATGTGFDNEQFF.